This entry describes one TCR beta chain. The data were produced by immunoSEQ multiplex PCR, yet TCRdb's version contains in-frame clones alone and is incomplete. The sample records more than 200,000 clones, roughly 84% being singletons. The data stem from a study of blood T cell repertoires in COVID-19. Input material: peripheral blood. The receptor was isolated from a man between 35 and 55 years old with acute or convalescent COVID-19.

The CDR3 bases are TGTGCCAGCAGCTTTCGGCGGGAGGTGGAGCATGAGCAGTTCTTC. Residues: CASSFRREVEHEQFF. The chain is built from TRBV13 and TRBJ2-1; 8 positions match TRBD2. V was clipped by 3 bases and J by 8 bases; unmatched bases: 9. The germline gives CDR1 PRHDT, CDR2 FYEKMQ (reference sequence). The CDR3 consists of 15 residues.